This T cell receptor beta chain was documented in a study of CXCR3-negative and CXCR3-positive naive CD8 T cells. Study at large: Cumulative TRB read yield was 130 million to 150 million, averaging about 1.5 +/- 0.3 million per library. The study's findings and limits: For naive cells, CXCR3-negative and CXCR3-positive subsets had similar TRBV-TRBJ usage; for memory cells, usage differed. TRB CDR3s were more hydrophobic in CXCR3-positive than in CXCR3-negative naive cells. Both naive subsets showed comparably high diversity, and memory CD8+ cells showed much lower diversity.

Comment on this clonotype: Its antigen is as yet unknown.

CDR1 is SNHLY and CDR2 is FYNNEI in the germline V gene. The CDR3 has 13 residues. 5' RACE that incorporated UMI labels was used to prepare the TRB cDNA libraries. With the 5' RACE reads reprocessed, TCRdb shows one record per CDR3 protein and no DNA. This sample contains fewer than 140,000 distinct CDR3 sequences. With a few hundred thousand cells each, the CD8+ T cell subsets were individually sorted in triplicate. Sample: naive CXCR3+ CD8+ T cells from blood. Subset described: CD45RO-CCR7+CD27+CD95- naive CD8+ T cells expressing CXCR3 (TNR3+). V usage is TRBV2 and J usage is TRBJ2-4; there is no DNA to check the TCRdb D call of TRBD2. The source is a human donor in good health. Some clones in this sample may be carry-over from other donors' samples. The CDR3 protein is CASSEGIVLFQYF.